The 29 T cell receptor beta chains in this list originate from one sample, sequenced in a study of control samples from healthy donors and cancer patients. Clones were sequenced by immunoSEQ multiplex PCR, and TCRdb holds only the in-frame ones, with some missing. The data hold 40,000 to 50,000 clones, with less than 95% observed a single time. The sample comprised blood. These receptor sequences come from a man aged 60 to 75 in good health.

The CDR3 loop reads CASSPPRGSGTDTQYF. The CDR3 region has the DNA TGTGCCAGCAGTCCCCCCCGGGGGTCGGGCACAGATACGCAGTATTTT. The V gene is TRBV28, the J gene TRBJ2-3, with D perhaps matching TRBD2 (6 bases). Germline CDR1 is MDHEN and CDR2 is SYDVKM. The CDR3 loop spans 16 amino acids. The V end lost 5 bases, the J end lost 1 base, and 16 bases lay between the germline ends.

CDR3 DNA sequence: TGTGCCAGCAGTTTGACAGGGAGGGGGCAGTACTTC. Protein sequence: CASSLTGRGQYF. The J gene is TRBJ2-7, the V gene TRBV12-3 or TRBV12-4, with D perhaps matching TRBD1 or TRBD2 (7 bases each). The V and J ends lost 3 bases and 9 bases respectively, with 12 bases between them. The CDR3 sequence is 12 residues long.

The chain carries TRBV11-3 and TRBJ2-2, with a tentative D call TRBD1 (5 bases). The germline V and J ends were trimmed by 6 bases and 4 bases, with 15 bases remaining between them. Germline values: CDR1 SGHNT, CDR2 YENEEA. The CDR3 consists of 15 residues. The CDR3 here is CASSSSDRSTGELFF. The CDR3 DNA reads as TGTGCCAGCAGTTCCTCCGACAGATCCACCGGGGAGCTGTTTTTT.

The V gene is TRBV2, the J gene TRBJ1-1; weak D call: TRBD1 (5 bases). This CDR3 has 12 amino acids. CDR1 SNHLY and CDR2 FYNNEI come from the germline V gene. V dropped 8 bases and J dropped 2 bases, with 9 bases sitting between them. The CDR3 nucleotides are TGTGCCAGCTCCCAGGGAAACACTGAAGCTTTCTTT. It yields the protein CASSQGNTEAFF.

The genes are TRBV4-2 and TRBJ1-2; D might be TRBD1 (6 bases). CDR1 and CDR2 from the germline V gene are LGHNA and YNFKEQ. This CDR3 has 18 residues. The V and J ends lost 1 base and 4 bases respectively, with 22 bases between them. CDR3 sequence (DNA): TGTGCCAGCAGCCAAGGGGGGGCAGGAGAATCTATCAGCTATGGCTACACCTTC. This codes for CASSQGGAGESISYGYTF.

The rearrangement joins TRBV5-1 to TRBJ1-2; weak D call: TRBD1 (5 bases). This CDR3 has 15 residues. Germline CDR1 SGHRS, CDR2 YFSETQ. V lost 1 base to trimming and J lost 3 bases, with 13 bases between them. In DNA form, the CDR3 reads TGCGCCAGCAGCTTGACCCCCTCGGGGGACTATGGCTACACCTTC. Its translation is CASSLTPSGDYGYTF.

The chain has TRBV19 and TRBJ2-1, with TRBD2 matching 7 bases. CDR1 and CDR2 from the germline V gene are LNHDA and SQIVND (reference sequence). CDR3 length equals 15 residues. V was pared by 5 bases and J by 8 bases, with 12 bases of the junction left unmatched. CDR3 sequence: CASSPRLAPGDEQFF. CDR3 in DNA: TGTGCCAGTAGTCCCAGACTAGCACCTGGGGATGAGCAGTTCTTC.

V and J are TRBV24-1 and TRBJ2-1; 14 bases are shared with TRBD2. Germline CDR1 KGHDR, CDR2 SFDVKD. The J segment lost 3 bases and the V segment lost 2 bases, leaving 5 bases of the junction unmatched. The CDR3 has 18 residues. The CDR3 bases are TGTGCCACCAGTGATTCGGGACTAGCGGGAGACTACTACAATGAGCAGTTCTTC. Translating it yields CATSDSGLAGDYYNEQFF.

This sequence joins TRBV18 and TRBJ2-4; D is unresolved. V was clipped by 3 bases and J by 2 bases, with 5 bases between them. The CDR3 length is 13 residues. The germline gives CDR1 KGHSH, CDR2 LQKENI. CDR3 bases: TGTGCCAGCTCACCTACAACCAAAAACATTCAGTACTTC. Its protein product is CASSPTTKNIQYF.

V gene TRBV10-2 combines with J gene TRBJ2-7, with 12 bases aligning to TRBD1. The CDR3 has 16 residues. Trimming cost V 5 bases and J 6 bases; bases outside gene matches: 11. Germline CDR1 WSHSY, CDR2 SAAADI. The CDR3 sequence: CASSPIGTGGLGEQYF. Written as DNA, the CDR3 is TGCGCCAGCAGTCCGATCGGGACAGGGGGCTTGGGCGAGCAGTACTTC.

V and J are TRBV4-2 and TRBJ2-4; 16 bases line up with TRBD2. The CDR3 spans 17 residues. Germline values: CDR1 LGHNA, CDR2 YNFKEQ. Trimming removed 4 bases from V and 7 bases from J; junction bases left unmatched: 7. The CDR3 DNA reads as TGTGCCAGCAGCCCGGGACTAGCGGGAGGGGGGGAGAACATTCAGTACTTC. Encoded protein: CASSPGLAGGGENIQYF.

The CDR3 sequence: CASSLLNYEQYF. DNA of the CDR3: TGTGCCAGCAGCTTACTGAACTACGAGCAGTACTTC. The chain employs TRBV7-2 and TRBJ2-7; D is uncertain. The germline V gene has CDR1 SGHTA and CDR2 FQGNSA. V was shortened by 2 bases and J by 3 bases, with 5 bases between the two germline ends. This CDR3 has 12 amino acids.

This sequence joins TRBV7-8 and TRBJ2-5; TRBD2 might be the D (5 bases). Trimming took 5 bases from V and 3 from J, leaving 13 bases between them. CDR3 size: 14 residues. The V gene's germline CDR1 is SGHVS and CDR2 FQNEAQ. The CDR3 spells CASSAWEMEETQYF. In DNA form, the CDR3 reads TGTGCCAGCAGCGCCTGGGAGATGGAAGAGACCCAGTACTTC.

V and J are TRBV7-9 and TRBJ1-4; D is unresolved. CDR1 and CDR2 from the germline V gene are SEHNR and FQNEAQ (reference sequence). V dropped 8 bases and J dropped 7 bases, with 14 bases sitting between them. This CDR3 has 13 residues. The CDR3 DNA sequence: TGTGCCAGCGCCTCGTGGTCGATTGAAAAACTGTTTTTT. Residues: CASASWSIEKLFF.

V and J are TRBV24-1 and TRBJ1-2; the match to TRBD1 covers 10 bases. This CDR3 is built from 13 residues. V dropped 4 bases and J dropped 6; count of bases not matched to a gene: 1. From germline, CDR1 is KGHDR and CDR2 SFDVKD. The CDR3 sequence is CATSDDRGHGYTF. The CDR3 DNA reads as TGTGCCACCAGTGACGACAGGGGGCATGGCTACACCTTC.

J is TRBJ2-2 and V is TRBV7-3; D unresolved. CDR1 is SGHTA and CDR2 is FQGTGA in the germline V gene. CDR3 size: 16 residues. V dropped 1 base and J dropped 7 bases, with 16 bases sitting between them. CDR3 residues: CASSLNPPTKGGELFF. The CDR3 DNA is TGTGCCAGCAGCTTAAATCCCCCCACAAAGGGCGGGGAGCTGTTTTTT.

V gene TRBV12-3 or TRBV12-4 combines with J gene TRBJ1-1, with D uncertain. Trimming stripped 4 bases from V and 0 bases from J, with 3 bases between. The CDR3 covers 12 residues. The chain's CDR3 is CASSYVNTEAFF. The CDR3 bases are TGTGCCAGCAGTTATGTGAACACTGAAGCTTTCTTT.

The chain links TRBV4-1 to TRBJ1-5, with D possibly matching TRBD1 (6 bases). There are 15 residues in the CDR3. V shed 4 bases and J shed 7 bases, with 17 bases lying between them. CDR1 is MGHRA, CDR2 YSYEKL, per germline. In DNA form, the CDR3 reads TGCGCCAGCAGCCGGTCAACAGGGCCTGGCCAGCCCCAGCATTTT. Protein: CASSRSTGPGQPQHF.

This chain uses TRBV21-1 with TRBJ2-7; the table's D gene call, TRBD1, was not cross checked with the DNA. TRBV21-1 is shown as a pseudogene. The CDR3 consists of 16 residues. CDR3 sequence (DNA): TGTGCCAGCAGCAAAGGACCGGACAGTTCAAACCACGAGCAGTACTTC. Encoded protein: CASSKGPDSSNHEQYF.

The V call is TRBV18, the J call TRBJ1-4; D uncertain. Deletions cut 4 bases from V and 8 bases from J, with 17 bases between. Germline-derived CDR1 and CDR2 are KGHSH and LQKENI. The CDR3 extends over 15 amino acids. The CDR3 DNA reads TGTGCCAGCTCACTATCCACCGGTTTTGGGGAAAAACTGTTTTTT. Residues: CASSLSTGFGEKLFF.

J is TRBJ2-1 and V is TRBV3-1 (or the pseudogene TRBV3-2), with 8 positions matching TRBD2. This CDR3 is 14 amino acids long. The ends lost 5 bases at V and 14 bases at J; junction bases unmatched: 14. CDR1 and CDR2 from the germline V gene are LGHDT and YNNKEL (reference sequence). CDR3 amino acids: CASSTGTSFPFEFF. DNA of the CDR3: TGTGCCAGCAGCACCGGGACTAGTTTCCCCTTTGAGTTCTTC.

V and J are TRBV24-1 and TRBJ1-5, with a tentative D call TRBD1 (6 bases). Trimming pared 0 bases from V and 8 bases from J, leaving 16 bases between. The CDR3 runs to 16 residues. The germline CDR1 and CDR2 sequences are KGHDR and SFDVKD. CDR3 sequence (DNA): TGTGCCACCAGTGATTTGAACAGCATCCCAGGGGAGCCCCAGCATTTT. This sequence encodes CATSDLNSIPGEPQHF.

This chain joins TRBV28 and TRBJ1-5; D not certain. Trimming cost V 7 bases and J 0 bases, with 7 bases left between them. This CDR3 contains 13 residues. Germline V gene data show CDR1 as MDHEN and CDR2 as SYDVKM. CDR3 loop: CASIGDSNQPQHF. CDR3 DNA: TGTGCCAGCATTGGTGATAGCAATCAGCCCCAGCATTTT.

This sequence joins TRBV9 and TRBJ2-1; the match to TRBD2 covers 10 bases. Germline CDR1 and CDR2: SGDLS and YYNGEE. The CDR3 contains 17 residues. After removal of 1 base from V and 4 bases from J, the junction contained 8 bases not matched to a gene. The CDR3 sequence is CASSVPRASGSYNEQFF. The CDR3 DNA reads as TGTGCCAGCAGCGTACCCCGGGCTAGCGGGAGTTACAATGAGCAGTTCTTC.

The rearrangement joins TRBV4-1 to TRBJ1-5; D uncertain. The V gene lost 4 bases and the J gene lost 3 bases, with 13 bases spanning the gap. The CDR3 has 15 amino acids. The germline gives CDR1 MGHRA, CDR2 YSYEKL. The CDR3 region has the DNA TGCGCCAGCAGCCTGAACGACGTTTTCAATCAGCCCCAGCATTTT. Protein product: CASSLNDVFNQPQHF.

The chain employs TRBV6-2 or TRBV6-3 and TRBJ2-3; D may correspond to TRBD1 or TRBD2 (6 bases each). The CDR3 covers 16 residues. Trimming shortened V by 7 bases and J by 2 bases, and 19 bases separated the two germline ends. Germline assignment: CDR1 MNHEY and CDR2 SVGEGT. Here the CDR3 DNA reads TGTGCCAGCACCCCAAGGGGGACTCGAGCCACAGATACGCAGTATTTT. As protein: CASTPRGTRATDTQYF.

The V and J genes are TRBV6-5 and TRBJ2-7; D may match TRBD1 or TRBD2 (5 bases each). The germline V and J ends were trimmed by 8 bases and 3 bases, with 11 bases remaining between them. The germline V gene has CDR1 MNHEY and CDR2 SVGAGI. This CDR3 comprises 12 residues. DNA for the CDR3: TGTGCCAGCTACGAGGGGAACTACGAGCAGTACTTC. It is translated as CASYEGNYEQYF.

This chain uses TRBV13 with TRBJ2-5, with D possibly TRBD2 on 6 matching bases. This CDR3 has 13 residues. The V end was cut by 3 bases, the J end by 3 bases, with 8 bases between. In germline, CDR1 is PRHDT, CDR2 FYEKMQ (reference sequence). This CDR3 reads CASSFRGKETQYF. The CDR3 DNA follows: TGTGCCAGCAGCTTTCGGGGGAAAGAGACCCAGTACTTC.

CDR3 loop: CASSPGLNKNIQYF. In nucleotides, the CDR3 is TGTGCCAGCAGCCCGGGACTGAACAAAAACATTCAGTACTTC. This sequence joins TRBV14 and TRBJ2-4; D is perhaps TRBD2 (6 bases). Trimming shortened V by 4 bases and J by 3 bases, and 10 bases separated the two germline ends. This CDR3 comprises 14 residues. The germline CDR1 and CDR2 sequences are SGHDN and FVKESK.